Shown below are 11 T cell receptor beta chains from a single sample sequenced in a study of CXCR3-negative and CXCR3-positive naive CD8 T cells (dated by TCRdb to the late 2010s). TCRdb names NextSeq 550 as the instrument used. The Human TCR Profiling Kit (MiLaboratory) was used to make UMI-labeled 5' RACE TRB cDNA libraries. TCRdb reprocessed the reads and lists each CDR3 protein sequence as a single entry, with no DNA. For this sample, the table gives some 40,000 distinct CDR3 sequences. Of the sample, approximately 7.7% is held by the ten largest clones. Sequenced input: memory CD8+ T cells from blood. The cell subset or site label, as the study defines it: conventional CD8+ memory T cells (TMEM), sorted as controls. The receptors were sampled from a human donor in good health. Some clones in this sample may be carry-over from other donors' samples.

This rearrangement joins TRBV28 to TRBJ2-5; as DNA is missing, the TRBD1 call by TCRdb cannot be tested. Germline CDR1 is MDHEN and CDR2 is SYDVKM. The CDR3 is 18 residues long. The chain's CDR3 is CASGQVVGAAWDGETQYF.

This chain links TRBV27 with TRBJ1-1; TCRdb outputs TRBD1, but without DNA this stays unchecked. There are 14 residues in the CDR3. Germline assignment: CDR1 MNHEY and CDR2 SMNVEV (reference sequence). The CDR3 here is CASSLWGPSTEAFF.

V is TRBV4-3 and J is TRBJ2-2; TCRdb's assignment of TRBD1 cannot be checked, as there is no DNA. CDR3 length: 16 residues. CDR1 and CDR2 from the germline V gene are LGHNA and YSLEER. The CDR3 region is CASSQDLGTGGGELFF.

The chain joins TRBV28 to TRBJ1-2; TCRdb gives TRBD1 as the D gene, but with no DNA this cannot be confirmed. This CDR3 is 14 amino acids long. Germline V CDR1 and CDR2: MDHEN, SYDVKM. CDR3 loop: CASTHRVTNYGYTF.

The J gene is TRBJ2-1, the V gene TRBV12-3 or TRBV12-4; the D call from TCRdb, TRBD2, cannot be confirmed without DNA. This CDR3 comprises 15 residues. CDR3 protein: CASSLWGLSHNEQFF.

The chain links TRBV7-6 to TRBJ2-5; TCRdb indicates TRBD1, and absent DNA this call remains unverified. Germline CDR1 and CDR2: SGHVS and FNYEAQ. This CDR3 has 14 amino acids. The chain's CDR3 is CASRGQGRRETQYF.

V usage is TRBV6-6 and J usage is TRBJ1-4. CDR1 and CDR2 (germline): MNHNY, SVGAGI (reference sequence). The CDR3 totals 13 residues. The CDR3 loop reads CASSRTAGEKLFF.

The chain employs TRBV5-4 and TRBJ2-7. This CDR3 has 14 residues. From germline, CDR1 is SGHNT and CDR2 YYREEE (reference sequence). This CDR3 reads CASSLELDTYEQYF.

The chain uses TRBV5-5 and TRBJ2-5; TCRdb outputs TRBD1, but without DNA this stays unchecked. The CDR3 runs to 15 residues. Germline loops: CDR1 SGHKS, CDR2 YYEKEE (reference sequence). CDR3 residues: CASSFRDRERETQYF.

This chain joins TRBV7-2 and TRBJ2-5; checking the TCRdb D call of TRBD2 is not possible without DNA. Germline V gene data show CDR1 as SGHTA and CDR2 as FQGNSA. The CDR3 totals 11 residues. CDR3 sequence: CASSPGGDQYF.

Considering frequency, this clonotype is medium-sized. V gene TRBV29-1 combines with J gene TRBJ2-7; TCRdb's assignment of TRBD1 cannot be checked, as there is no DNA. The germline CDR1 and CDR2 sequences are SQVTM and ANQGSEA. The CDR3 consists of 12 residues. The CDR3 sequence: CSAQVGENEQYF.